Included here is one T cell receptor (beta chain) sequence, with context. As a fraction of the sample, this clone is medium-sized (0.01 to 0.1%). Its antigen is not yet known. Base-call qualities are not available, and no considerably larger clone is one nucleotide away. At diagnosis, tumor, uninvolved tumor-adjacent lung and peripheral blood were collected and then preserved as a mix of FFPE and fresh-frozen material. The sample is drawn from a study of T cells in localized non-small cell lung cancer (dated by TCRdb to 2020 to 2021). In the study overall: The study examined T cell repertoires in roughly 240 patients with early-stage NSCLC and compared tumors with uninvolved tumor-adjacent lungs. The cohort consisted of approximately 240 treatment-naive NSCLC patients whose localized lung tumors had been resected. Of the NSCLC patients, approximately 130 were male and about a hundred were female, and the mean age was about 69 years. What the research found in general, with its limitations: Longer overall survival was associated with higher T cell density in blood, whereas shorter survival was associated with higher clonality in adjacent lung. Uninvolved tumor-adjacent lung showed the highest T cell clonality, higher than tumor, which suggests more focused antigenic responses in the uninvolved tumor-adjacent lung. Because of the exploratory design, TCR variables were selected using unadjusted p-values without false-discovery rate correction. A median of around 50 of the top 100 tumor clones were detected in paired uninvolved adjacent lung, and 28 of these tumor clones were also found among the top 100 clones of the paired uninvolved adjacent lung. Because multi-region tumor sequencing was not done, intratumor heterogeneity could not be ruled out.

The immunoSEQ Assay was used to sequence TCR beta CDR3 regions from DNA. The published analysis was carried out like this. To compute T cell density, TCR beta template counts were normalized to usable DNA, which was estimated by amplifying housekeeping genes. Richness was estimated with the preseqR package, extrapolating to 400,000 templates for PBMC samples and 120,000 templates for tissue samples. Clonality was defined as one minus Pielou's evenness. To identify tissue-enriched TCRs, differential abundance testing was run on productive amino-acid clonotypes with a minimum total count of 5 and an alpha of 0.1. The Jaccard Index and the Morisita Overlap Index were used to measure repertoire overlap between compartments. GLIPH grouped TCR beta CDR3s together with public tetramer-defined viral CDR3s, and a viral motif had to include at least three viral sequences and show V-gene enrichment. TCRdb provides this immuneACCESS table in a form limited to in-frame rearrangements. Some clones are lacking; in checked studies, under half of them reflect an unresolved V gene, and why the rest are absent is not known. From that table come the V and J calls and clone size; the DNA was used to work out D and trimming. Present in this sample are roughly 1,700 clones, roughly 26% of which were seen just once. About a sixth of the sample comes from the top ten.

Measured from the cysteine to the phenylalanine, the CDR3 is 15 residues long. The sequence is cut down to CDR3 DNA, 45 bases in frame from base 1. CDR1 and CDR2, looked up from the germline V gene, are SGHNT and YENEEA. Trimming removed 5 bases from V and 1 base from J; the gene matches leave 5 bases unexplained. This chain is built from TRBV11-3 and TRBJ2-7; TRBD2 matches 10 bases in the middle. This TCR was recovered from a man between 40 and 69 years old with stage I lung adenocarcinoma. The sample consisted of lung tumor tissue, taken before any cancer treatment. The nucleotide sequence is TGTGCCAGCAGCCAAGGACTAGCGGCTTCCTACGAGCAGTACTTC. Its translation is CASSQGLAASYEQYF.